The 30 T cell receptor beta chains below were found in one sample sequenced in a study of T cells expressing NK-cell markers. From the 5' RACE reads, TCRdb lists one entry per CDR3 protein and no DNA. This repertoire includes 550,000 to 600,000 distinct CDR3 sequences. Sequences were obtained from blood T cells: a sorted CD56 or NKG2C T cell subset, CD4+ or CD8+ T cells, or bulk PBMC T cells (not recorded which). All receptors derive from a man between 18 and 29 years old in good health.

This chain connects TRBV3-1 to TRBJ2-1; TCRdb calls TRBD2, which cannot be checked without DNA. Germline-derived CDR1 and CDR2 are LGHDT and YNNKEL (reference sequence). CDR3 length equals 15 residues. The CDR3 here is CASSQEEAVYNEQFF.

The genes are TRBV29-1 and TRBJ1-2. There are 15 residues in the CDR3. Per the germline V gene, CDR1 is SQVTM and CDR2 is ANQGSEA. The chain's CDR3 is CSVEDYRGGRNGYTF.

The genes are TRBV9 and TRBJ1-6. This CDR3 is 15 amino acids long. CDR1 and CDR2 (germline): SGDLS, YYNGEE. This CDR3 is CASSELQGTNSPLHF.

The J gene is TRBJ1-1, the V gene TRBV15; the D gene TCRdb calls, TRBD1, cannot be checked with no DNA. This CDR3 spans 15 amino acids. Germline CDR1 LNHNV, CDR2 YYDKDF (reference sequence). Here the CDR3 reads CATSRDSDRGREAFF.

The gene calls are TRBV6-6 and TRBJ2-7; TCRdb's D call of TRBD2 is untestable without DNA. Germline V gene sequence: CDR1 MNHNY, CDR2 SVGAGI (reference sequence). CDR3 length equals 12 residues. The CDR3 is CASLAGTYEQYF.

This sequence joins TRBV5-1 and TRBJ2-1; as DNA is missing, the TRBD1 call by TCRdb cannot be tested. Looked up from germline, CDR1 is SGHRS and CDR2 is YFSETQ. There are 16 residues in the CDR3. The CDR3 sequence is CASRSTGDRGYNEQFF.

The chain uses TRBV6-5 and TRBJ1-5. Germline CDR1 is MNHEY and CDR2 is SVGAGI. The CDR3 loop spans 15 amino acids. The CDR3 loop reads CASSYRLGSNQPQHF.

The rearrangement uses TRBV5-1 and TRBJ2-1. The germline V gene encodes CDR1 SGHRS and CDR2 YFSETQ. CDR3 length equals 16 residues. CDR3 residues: CASSLGAENTNNEQFF.

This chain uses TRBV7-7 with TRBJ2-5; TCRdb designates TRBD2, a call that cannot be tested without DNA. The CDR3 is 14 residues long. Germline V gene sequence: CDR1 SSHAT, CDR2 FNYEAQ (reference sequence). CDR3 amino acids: CASSQFSGQETQYF.

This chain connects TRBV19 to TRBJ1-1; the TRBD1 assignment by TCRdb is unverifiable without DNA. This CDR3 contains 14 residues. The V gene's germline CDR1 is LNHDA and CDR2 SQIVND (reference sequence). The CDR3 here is CASSPLLMNTEAFF. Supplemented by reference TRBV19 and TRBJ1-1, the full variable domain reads DGGITQSPKYLFRKEGQNVTLSCEQNLNHDAMYWYRQDPGQGLRLIYYSQIVNDFQKGDIAEGYSVSREKKESFPLTVTSAQKNPTAFYLCASSPLLMNTEAFFGQGTRLTVV.

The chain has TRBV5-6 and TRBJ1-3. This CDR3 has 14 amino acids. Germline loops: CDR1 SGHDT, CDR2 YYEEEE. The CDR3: CASSLVRTTNTIYF.

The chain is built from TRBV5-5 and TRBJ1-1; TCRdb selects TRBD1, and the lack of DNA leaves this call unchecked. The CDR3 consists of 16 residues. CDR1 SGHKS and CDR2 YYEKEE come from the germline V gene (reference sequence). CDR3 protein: CASSLLDRGMKTEAFF.

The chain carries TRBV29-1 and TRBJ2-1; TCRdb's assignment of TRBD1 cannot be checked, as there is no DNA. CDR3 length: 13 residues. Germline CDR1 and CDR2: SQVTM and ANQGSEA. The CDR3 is CSGTPIGNNEQFF.

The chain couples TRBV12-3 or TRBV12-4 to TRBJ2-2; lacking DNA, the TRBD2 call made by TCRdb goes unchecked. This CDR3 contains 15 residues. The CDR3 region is CASSFGGGSTGELFF.

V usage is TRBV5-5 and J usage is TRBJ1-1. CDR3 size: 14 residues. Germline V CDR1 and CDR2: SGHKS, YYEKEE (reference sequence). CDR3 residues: CASSLDWGGPEAFF.

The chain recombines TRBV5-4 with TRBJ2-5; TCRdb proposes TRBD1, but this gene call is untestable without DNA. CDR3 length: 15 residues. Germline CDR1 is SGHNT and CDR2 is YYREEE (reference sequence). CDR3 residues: CASSSPFGGGETQYF.

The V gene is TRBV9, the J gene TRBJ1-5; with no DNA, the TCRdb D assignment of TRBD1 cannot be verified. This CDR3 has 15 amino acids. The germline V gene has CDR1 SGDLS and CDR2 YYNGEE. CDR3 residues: CASSVGGGGYQPQHF.

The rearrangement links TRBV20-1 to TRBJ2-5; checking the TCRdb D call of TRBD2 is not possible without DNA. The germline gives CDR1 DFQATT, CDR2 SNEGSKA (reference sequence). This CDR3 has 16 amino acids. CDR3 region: CSASRTSGRTTETQYF.

Here the CDR3 reads CASTKGLSGRAYNEQFF. The genes are TRBV7-6 and TRBJ2-1; TCRdb proposes TRBD1, but this gene call is untestable without DNA. Germline CDR1 reads SGHVS; CDR2 reads FNYEAQ. This CDR3 is built from 17 residues.

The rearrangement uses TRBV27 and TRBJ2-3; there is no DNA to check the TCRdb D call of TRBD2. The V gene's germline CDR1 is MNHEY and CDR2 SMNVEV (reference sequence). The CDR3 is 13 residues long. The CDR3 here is CASTGLSTDTQYF.

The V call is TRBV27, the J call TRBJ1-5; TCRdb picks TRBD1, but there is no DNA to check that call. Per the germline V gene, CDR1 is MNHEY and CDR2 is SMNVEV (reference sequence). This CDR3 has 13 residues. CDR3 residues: CASSAHPGQPQHF.

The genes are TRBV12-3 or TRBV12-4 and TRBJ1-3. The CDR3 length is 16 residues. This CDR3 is CASSPTGLNSGNTIYF.

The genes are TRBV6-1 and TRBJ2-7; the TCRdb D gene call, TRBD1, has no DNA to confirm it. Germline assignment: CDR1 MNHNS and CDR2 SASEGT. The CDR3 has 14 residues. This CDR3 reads CASSPVRQTGDLYF.

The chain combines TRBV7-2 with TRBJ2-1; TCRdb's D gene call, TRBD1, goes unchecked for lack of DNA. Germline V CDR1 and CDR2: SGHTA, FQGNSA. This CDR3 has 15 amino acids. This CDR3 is CASSLGTGTYNEQFF. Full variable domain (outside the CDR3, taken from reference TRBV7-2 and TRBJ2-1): GAGVSQSPSNKVTEKGKDVELRCDPISGHTALYWYRQSLGQGLEFLIYFQGNSAPDKSGLPSDRFSAERTGGSVSTLTIQRTQQEDSAVYLCASSLGTGTYNEQFFGPGTRLTVL.

CDR3 sequence: CASTDSGSSGDTQYF. The chain links TRBV5-1 to TRBJ2-3; no DNA is available, so the TRBD2 call from TCRdb remains unchecked. CDR3 size: 15 residues. The V gene's germline CDR1 is SGHRS and CDR2 YFSETQ.

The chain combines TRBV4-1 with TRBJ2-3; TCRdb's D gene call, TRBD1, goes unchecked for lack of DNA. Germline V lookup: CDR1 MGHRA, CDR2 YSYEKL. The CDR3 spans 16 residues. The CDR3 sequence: CASSPTDDRGRVTQYF.

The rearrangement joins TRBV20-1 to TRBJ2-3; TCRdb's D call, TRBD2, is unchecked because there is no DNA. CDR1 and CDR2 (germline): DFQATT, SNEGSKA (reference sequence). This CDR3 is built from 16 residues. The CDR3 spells CSALRLTGGPGDTQYF.

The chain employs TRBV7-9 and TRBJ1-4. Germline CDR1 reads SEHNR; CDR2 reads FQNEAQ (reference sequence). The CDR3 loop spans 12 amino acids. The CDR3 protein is CASSLEVGKLFF.

The CDR3 reads CAWSSSAWNQPQHF. The V gene is TRBV30, the J gene TRBJ1-5. The CDR3 is 14 amino acids. Germline V gene lookup returns CDR1 GTSNPN and CDR2 SVGIG (reference sequence).

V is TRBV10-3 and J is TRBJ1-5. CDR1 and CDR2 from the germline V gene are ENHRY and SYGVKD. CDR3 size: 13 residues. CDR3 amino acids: CAISPDSNQPQHF.